This TCR beta chain was sequenced in a study of T cells in localized non-small cell lung cancer. Whole-study results and caveats: Maximal T cell clonality occurred in uninvolved adjacent lung, with tumor ranking below it. Patients showing higher blood T cell density tended to see longer overall survival.

This clone was observed a few times. Its antigen is not identified. The method was immunoSEQ multiplex PCR; TCRdb's version includes in-frame clones alone and lacks a portion of them. The sample has 75,000 to 85,000 clones, around 80% seen once. The CDR3 extends over 11 amino acids. Trimming removed 3 bases at V and 6 bases at J, with 6 bases between. Germline values: CDR1 SGHDT, CDR2 YYEEEE. The sequence came from a female donor older than 55 with stage I lung adenocarcinoma. Sample: peripheral blood, taken before any cancer treatment. The chain recombines TRBV5-6 with TRBJ1-2, with D unclear. The CDR3 nucleotides are TGTGCCAGCAGCTCGGGCCATGGCTACACCTTC. This encodes CASSSGHGYTF.